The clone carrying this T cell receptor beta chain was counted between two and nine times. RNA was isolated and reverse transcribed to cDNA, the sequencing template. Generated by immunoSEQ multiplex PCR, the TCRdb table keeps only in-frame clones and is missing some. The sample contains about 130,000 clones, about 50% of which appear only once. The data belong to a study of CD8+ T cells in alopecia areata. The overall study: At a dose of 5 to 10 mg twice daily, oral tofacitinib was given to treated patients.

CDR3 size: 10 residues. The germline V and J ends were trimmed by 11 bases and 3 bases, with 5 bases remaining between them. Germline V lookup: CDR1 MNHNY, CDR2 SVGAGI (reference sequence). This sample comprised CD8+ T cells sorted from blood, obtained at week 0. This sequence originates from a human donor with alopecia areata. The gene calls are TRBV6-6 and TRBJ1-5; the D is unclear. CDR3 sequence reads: CAVHNQPQHF. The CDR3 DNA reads TGTGCCGTCCACAATCAGCCCCAGCATTTT.